One and the same sample provided the 23 T cell receptor beta chains below, sequenced in a study of blood T cell repertoires in COVID-19. The method was immunoSEQ multiplex PCR; TCRdb's version includes in-frame clones alone and lacks a portion of them. The sample lists 380,000 or so clones; 70% to 90% were seen once. The specimen was peripheral blood. Source of these receptors: a man aged 40-49 years with acute or convalescent COVID-19.

The CDR3 nucleotides read TGTGCCAGCAGCTTAGCTCTTGGAGCGACTGGAAACACCATATATTTT. Its translation is CASSLALGATGNTIYF. The gene calls are TRBV7-2 and TRBJ1-3; D uncertain. CDR3 size: 16 residues. Germline assignment: CDR1 SGHTA and CDR2 FQGNSA. Trimming removed 0 bases from V and 2 bases from J, with 11 bases in between.

This clone has just one count. The rearrangement links TRBV7-9 to TRBJ1-1; 8 nucleotides align to TRBD1. Germline loops: CDR1 SEHNR, CDR2 FQNEAQ (reference sequence). The CDR3 loop spans 12 amino acids. Trimming took 1 base from V and 11 from J; bases not matched to a gene: 3. The CDR3 DNA sequence: TGTGCCAGCAGCTTAGGGGACAGGCTTGCTTTCTTT. It yields the protein CASSLGDRLAFF.

The rearrangement uses TRBV3-1 (or the pseudogene TRBV3-2) and TRBJ1-2; D ambiguous. Germline V lookup: CDR1 LGHDT, CDR2 YNNKEL (reference sequence). V was pared by 4 bases and J by 3 bases, with 9 bases between. The CDR3 contains 13 residues. The chain's CDR3 is CASSPQDYYGYTF. The CDR3 DNA is TGTGCCAGCAGCCCGCAGGATTACTATGGCTACACCTTC.

This clone was detected a few times. The chain combines TRBV29-1 with TRBJ1-1; the match to TRBD1 covers 7 bases. CDR3 size: 11 residues. Per germline, CDR1 SQVTM and CDR2 ANQGSEA. The V segment lost 3 bases and the J segment 7 bases; nucleotides outside the gene matches: 2. The CDR3 DNA is TGCAGCGTTGAGCACAGGGGTGAAGCTTTCTTT. This gives the protein CSVEHRGEAFF.

V usage is TRBV11-1 and J usage is TRBJ1-1, with 9 bases identical to TRBD1. Germline values: CDR1 SGHAT, CDR2 FQDESV (reference sequence). V gave up 2 bases and J gave up 6 bases; unmatched junction bases: 10. There are 16 residues in the CDR3. The CDR3 nucleotides read TGTGCCAGCAGCTTAACACCGGGACAGGGTAGTTCTGAAGCTTTCTTT. This translates into CASSLTPGQGSSEAFF.

V usage is TRBV7-9 and J usage is TRBJ2-2, with D perhaps matching TRBD2 (6 bases). CDR1 is SEHNR, CDR2 FQNEAQ, per germline (reference sequence). V dropped 4 bases and J dropped 0 bases, with 12 bases sitting between them. This CDR3 has 16 residues. In nucleotides, the CDR3 is TGTGCCAGCAGCTCGCCCGGGACTGCGAACACCGGGGAGCTGTTTTTT. Encoded protein: CASSSPGTANTGELFF.

J is TRBJ1-3 and V is TRBV19; D remains ambiguous. The CDR3 length is 15 residues. The germline V gene encodes CDR1 LNHDA and CDR2 SQIVND (reference sequence). The V end lost 7 bases, the J end lost 1 base, and 14 bases lay between the germline ends. DNA of the CDR3: TGTGCCAGTACAAACGCAGGCATGTCTGGAAACACCATATATTTT. Protein: CASTNAGMSGNTIYF.

The V gene is TRBV5-8, the J gene TRBJ1-5, with D perhaps TRBD1 (5 bases). The V gene's germline CDR1 is SGHTS and CDR2 YDEGEE. The CDR3 sequence is 15 residues long. V shed 0 bases and J shed 4 bases, with 11 bases lying between them. The CDR3 reads CASSLGDRPNQPQHF. CDR3 in DNA: TGTGCCAGCAGCTTGGGTGACAGACCGAATCAGCCCCAGCATTTT.

The chain uses TRBV28 and TRBJ2-3, with no clear D. CDR1 and CDR2 from the germline V gene are MDHEN and SYDVKM. V was clipped by 3 bases and J by 4 bases, with 14 bases between them. This CDR3 comprises 15 residues. This chain's CDR3 is CASSFSARKADTQYF. CDR3 nucleotides: TGTGCCAGCAGTTTCAGCGCCAGAAAGGCAGATACGCAGTATTTT.

The chain couples TRBV19 to TRBJ1-6; 8 bases are a match to TRBD1. Germline V CDR1 and CDR2: LNHDA, SQIVND (reference sequence). This CDR3 has 16 residues. V shed 3 bases and J 9 bases; nucleotides not matched to a gene: 10. The CDR3 region is CASSITPTGVISPLHF. The CDR3 DNA follows: TGTGCCAGTAGTATCACTCCGACAGGGGTGATTTCACCCCTCCACTTT.

This rearrangement joins TRBV2 to TRBJ1-6; 7 bases are shared with TRBD1. CDR1 is SNHLY, CDR2 FYNNEI, per germline. The CDR3 is made up of 15 amino acids. V dropped 6 bases and J dropped 7; count of bases not matched to a gene: 9. As DNA, the CDR3 is TGTGCCAGCAGGAGGATAGGACAGGTGAATTCACCCCTCCACTTT. Translation gives CASRRIGQVNSPLHF.

This chain joins TRBV27 and TRBJ1-2; D gene uncertain. This CDR3 is built from 14 residues. In germline, CDR1 is MNHEY, CDR2 SMNVEV (reference sequence). V was trimmed by 4 bases and J by 4 bases, leaving 13 bases between them. CDR3 DNA sequence: TGTGCCAGCAGTTCCTTCCGGGGAGCCTATGGCTACACCTTC. This codes for CASSSFRGAYGYTF.

This clone was detected once. CDR3 sequence reads: CASSLRGTPRGEKLFF. CDR3 sequence (DNA): TGTGCCAGCAGCTTACGGGGGACGCCGAGAGGGGAAAAACTGTTTTTT. J is TRBJ1-4 and V is TRBV7-9; D perhaps matches TRBD1 (5 bases). Trimming took 2 bases from V and 8 from J, leaving 18 bases between them. The CDR3 is 16 amino acids. Germline lookup yields CDR1 SEHNR and CDR2 FQNEAQ (reference sequence).

The chain couples TRBV27 to TRBJ2-7; 9 bases line up with TRBD1. V was clipped by 2 bases and J by 7 bases; unmatched bases: 6. This CDR3 has 14 amino acids. The germline V gene has CDR1 MNHEY and CDR2 SMNVEV (reference sequence). Here the CDR3 reads CASSLRQGVDEQYF. CDR3 in DNA: TGTGCCAGCAGTTTAAGACAGGGGGTTGATGAGCAGTACTTC.

This rearrangement joins TRBV7-9 to TRBJ2-7, with D unresolved. Trimming left V 1 base short and J 2 bases short, with 6 bases between. The CDR3 totals 13 residues. Per the germline V gene, CDR1 is SEHNR and CDR2 is FQNEAQ (reference sequence). The DNA of the CDR3 is TGTGCCAGCAGCTTAGGGCTAGCCTACGAGCAGTACTTC. Amino acids: CASSLGLAYEQYF.

This chain links TRBV28 with TRBJ2-1; 9 bases map to TRBD1. Germline V CDR1 and CDR2: MDHEN, SYDVKM. Trimming took 6 bases from V and 5 from J; bases not matched to a gene: 8. The CDR3 is made up of 15 amino acids. Written as DNA, the CDR3 is TGTGCCAGCAGGACCGGGACAGGGATCCACAATGAGCAGTTCTTC. It is translated as CASRTGTGIHNEQFF. Using reference TRBV28 and TRBJ2-1 for the parts outside the CDR3, the full variable domain is DVKVTQSSRYLVKRTGEKVFLECVQDMDHENMFWYRQDPGLGLRLIYFSYDVKMKEKGDIPEGYSVSREKKERFSLILESASTNQTSMYLCASRTGTGIHNEQFFGPGTRLTVL.

The chain combines TRBV2 with TRBJ1-2; D possibly corresponds to TRBD1 (5 bases). CDR3 length: 13 amino acids. Germline V lookup: CDR1 SNHLY, CDR2 FYNNEI. V lost 9 bases to trimming and J lost 2 bases, with 13 bases between them. The CDR3 here is CASDAGQNYGYTF. The CDR3 DNA reads as TGTGCCAGTGACGCAGGGCAGAACTATGGCTACACCTTC.

The V gene is TRBV5-6, the J gene TRBJ2-5, with D possibly TRBD1 on 6 matching bases. This CDR3 has 15 amino acids. V was trimmed by 2 bases and J by 4 bases, leaving 15 bases between them. From germline, CDR1 is SGHDT and CDR2 YYEEEE. CDR3 sequence (DNA): TGTGCCAGCAGCTTAGTACAGGGCGGATCAGAGACCCAGTACTTC. Translated, it gives CASSLVQGGSETQYF.

The V gene is TRBV7-3, the J gene TRBJ2-5; D unresolved. CDR1 and CDR2 (germline): SGHTA, FQGTGA. This CDR3 has 13 residues. V gave up 1 base and J gave up 6 bases, with 9 bases separating them. CDR3 residues: CASSLSSGQTQYF. CDR3 bases: TGTGCCAGCAGCTTAAGTTCTGGGCAGACCCAGTACTTC.

The V call is TRBV7-2, the J call TRBJ2-7; perhaps TRBD1 as D (5 bases). V lost 1 base to trimming and J lost 0 bases, with 7 bases between them. The CDR3 runs to 14 residues. The V gene's germline CDR1 is SGHTA and CDR2 FQGNSA. This CDR3 reads CASSLDRSSYEQYF. CDR3 coding DNA: TGTGCCAGCAGCTTAGACAGGAGCTCCTACGAGCAGTACTTC.

The V and J genes are TRBV6-5 and TRBJ1-3; D unresolved. The V end lost 6 bases, the J end lost 4 bases, and 13 bases lay between the germline ends. This CDR3 contains 14 residues. In germline, CDR1 is MNHEY, CDR2 SVGAGI. The CDR3 DNA reads TGTGCCAGCAGCTGGCGGAGCTCGGGAAACACCATATATTTT. Translation: CASSWRSSGNTIYF.

This chain connects TRBV19 to TRBJ2-5; 9 positions agree with TRBD1. V lost 5 bases, J lost 2 bases, and 6 bases stayed unmatched. From germline, CDR1 is LNHDA and CDR2 SQIVND (reference sequence). This CDR3 region has 15 residues. The DNA of the CDR3 is TGTGCCAGTAGTCCGACAGGGGGTAGGCAAGAGACCCAGTACTTC. This codes for CASSPTGGRQETQYF.

The chain uses TRBV3-1 (or the pseudogene TRBV3-2) and TRBJ2-2; D uncertain. The CDR3 covers 12 residues. Germline CDR1 reads LGHDT; CDR2 reads YNNKEL (reference sequence). Trimming took off 2 bases at V and 6 bases at J, with 4 bases between the two ends. CDR3 nucleotides: TGTGCCAGCAGCCAATATGCCGGGGAGCTGTTTTTT. It translates to CASSQYAGELFF.